Each of the 20 T cell receptor beta chains below was sequenced from the same sample in a study of regulatory T cells in long-lasting Graves disease. Time point: newly diagnosed GD, antithyroid drugs for less than 3 months. Extracted PBMC RNA gave rise to the TCR library. The authors built TCR beta libraries using iRepertoire HTBI primers and Arm-PCR of CDR3 regions. TCRdb reanalysed the multiplex PCR reads using MiXCR and keeps one entry per CDR3 protein. The sample records approximately 400,000 distinct CDR3 sequences, 12% being singletons. These data were likewise used in another study, on T cells in Graves' hyperthyroidism and ophthalmopathy.

Sequencing was performed on peripheral blood mononuclear cells (PBMCs), taken at new diagnosis, from a patient treated with antithyroid drugs. All receptors derive from a woman in her late teens or twenties with Graves disease.

This clonotype was seen only once. The rearrangement links TRBV6-2 or TRBV6-3 to TRBJ2-3; D is unclear. Germline V lookup: CDR1 MNHEY, CDR2 SVGEGT. Deletions cut 5 bases from V and 5 bases from J, with 11 bases between. The CDR3 consists of 13 residues. The CDR3 is CASSPREEDTQYF. The CDR3 coding sequence is TGTGCCAGCAGTCCCAGAGAAGAAGATACGCAGTATTTT.

Comments on this clonotype: This may come from a read error, since a much larger clone is one base off. The rearrangement links TRBV6-1 to TRBJ1-2; D unclear. This CDR3 spans 14 amino acids. Germline V gives CDR1 MNHNS, CDR2 SASEGT. The ends were cut back, 3 bases at V and 0 bases at J, with 8 bases in the middle. The CDR3, as DNA: TGTGCCAGCAGTGATCCCGGTACTAACTATGGCTACACCTTC. Protein sequence: CASSDPGTNYGYTF.

This clonotype has just a few counts. A read error may explain this, as a much larger clone is one base away. The rearrangement uses TRBV6-1 and TRBJ1-1; D unclear. This CDR3 is built from 16 residues. The germline V and J ends were trimmed by 6 bases and 2 bases, with 19 bases remaining between them. CDR1 is MNHNS and CDR2 is SASEGT in the germline V gene. The CDR3 reads CASSPSSSFTNTEAFF. The CDR3 DNA follows: TGTGCCAGCAGCCCCTCTTCGTCCTTCACCAACACTGAAGCTTTCTTT.

In this sample, this clonotype turned up many times. This chain joins TRBV6-2 or TRBV6-3 and TRBJ1-5, with D unclear. Trimming stripped 4 bases from V and 4 bases from J, with 8 bases between. The CDR3 has 13 residues. The V gene's germline CDR1 is MNHEY and CDR2 SVGEGT. The CDR3 spells CASSLGQNQPQHF. In DNA, the CDR3 is TGTGCCAGCAGTTTGGGCCAGAATCAGCCCCAGCATTTT.

The sample holds many counts of this clonotype. This chain joins TRBV6-5 and TRBJ2-1; 7 nucleotides agree with TRBD2. The CDR3 spans 15 residues. Germline lookup yields CDR1 MNHEY and CDR2 SVGAGI. The V gene end was trimmed by 0 bases and the J gene end by 6 bases; junction bases not matched to a gene: 5. The CDR3 sequence is CASSYSGGSANEQFF. The DNA of the CDR3 is TGTGCCAGCAGTTACTCGGGGGGGTCGGCCAATGAGCAGTTCTTC.

In regard to this clonotype: This clone may be a read error of a much larger clone one base away. The chain uses TRBV20-1 and TRBJ2-1; no firm D call. The DNA end lines up better with TRBJ2-5; the J call may be wrong. The length of the CDR3 is 18 residues. Per the germline V gene, CDR1 is DFQATT and CDR2 is SNEGSKA (reference sequence). The CDR3 DNA reads TGCAGTGCTAGAGATCCCCAAATTGGGCTATCCATTCAAGAGACCCAGTACTTC. Encoded protein: CSARDPQIGLSIQETQYF.

The genes are TRBV7-2 and TRBJ1-5; TRBD1 agrees at 7 bases. The V and J ends lost 6 bases and 15 bases, in that order; junction bases with no gene match: 11. Germline-derived CDR1 and CDR2 are SGHTA and FQGNSA. The CDR3 totals 12 residues. The CDR3 reads CASSLPGQRRHF. The CDR3, as DNA: TGTGCCAGCAGTTTACCGGGACAGAGACGGCATTTT.

The chain carries TRBV20-1 and TRBJ2-1, with D possibly TRBD1 on 6 matching bases. The germline V and J ends were trimmed by 3 bases and 8 bases, with 17 bases remaining between them. This CDR3 comprises 14 residues. The germline CDR1 and CDR2 sequences are DFQATT and SNEGSKA (reference sequence). The CDR3 coding sequence is TGCAGTGCTAGGTACAGGGCGAGCCCGTATGAGCAGTTCTTC. Translating gives CSARYRASPYEQFF.

The V call is TRBV27, the J call TRBJ1-2; tentatively, D is TRBD1 (6 bases). The V gene's germline CDR1 is MNHEY and CDR2 SMNVEV (reference sequence). Deletions cut 7 bases from V and 3 bases from J, with 21 bases between. The CDR3 sequence is 16 residues long. This CDR3 reads CASMASGGLFHYGYTF. CDR3 sequence (DNA): TGTGCCAGCATGGCGTCGGGGGGGCTGTTTCACTATGGCTACACCTTC.

Comment on this clonotype: A far larger clone differs by one base, so this is likely a read error. The chain uses TRBV12-3 or TRBV12-4 and TRBJ2-3; TRBD1 aligns across 11 bases. The DNA end favors TRBJ1-1, so the J call may be wrong. The CDR3 contains 17 residues. The CDR3 region is CASSPGMGTGGKIEAFF. CDR3 in DNA: TGTGCCAGCAGTCCCGGGATGGGGACAGGGGGTAAAATTGAAGCTTTCTTT.

This clonotype was counted between two and nine times. The junction differs from germline at one of its ends, possibly a read error. This CDR3 is CTSSSPGAGRNNEQFF. The DNA for the CDR3 is TGTACCAGCAGTTCCCCTGGGGCAGGGCGTAACAATGAGCAGTTCTTC. J is TRBJ2-1 and V is TRBV12-3 or TRBV12-4; TRBD1 might be the D (5 bases). The CDR3 runs to 16 residues.

This clonotype was observed at least ten times. The J gene is TRBJ2-7, the V gene TRBV28; 10 bases map to TRBD2. The CDR3 loop spans 17 amino acids. Germline loops: CDR1 MDHEN, CDR2 SYDVKM. The J segment lost 1 base and the V segment lost 3 bases, leaving 9 bases of the junction unmatched. The DNA for the CDR3 is TGTGCCAGCAGTTTCCTGCTAGCGGGAGTTCCGTCCTACGAGCAGTACTTC. Translating gives CASSFLLAGVPSYEQYF.

Many counts were recorded for this clonotype. This chain links TRBV7-8 with TRBJ2-7; D might be TRBD1 or TRBD2, each matching 5 bases. CDR1 and CDR2 (germline): SGHVS, FQNEAQ. Trimming took off 0 bases at V and 2 bases at J, with 17 bases between the two ends. This CDR3 is built from 17 residues. The CDR3 loop is CASSLAREGIHTYEQYV. The CDR3 DNA sequence: TGTGCCAGCAGCTTAGCGCGAGAGGGGATACATACCTACGAGCAGTACGTC.

This clonotype was seen many times. The chain carries TRBV28 and TRBJ2-3; D possibly corresponds to TRBD2 (6 bases). Germline CDR1 and CDR2: MDHEN and SYDVKM. Deletions cut 3 bases from V and 5 bases from J, with 18 bases between. The CDR3 has 16 residues. DNA of the CDR3: TGTGCCAGCAGTTTCCCCGGGACCCCGGGGGAAGATACGCAGTATTTT. Residues: CASSFPGTPGEDTQYF.

In its sample, this clonotype was seen a few times. The chain is built from TRBV4-3 and TRBJ1-1; D gene ambiguous. This CDR3 spans 13 amino acids. In germline, CDR1 is LGHNA, CDR2 YSLEER. The V end lost 1 base, the J end lost 5 bases, and 8 bases lay between the germline ends. CDR3 in amino acids: CASSQGSRTEAFF. The CDR3 DNA reads as TGCGCCAGCAGCCAAGGTTCCAGAACTGAAGCTTTCTTT.

Regarding this clonotype: Possible read error: a much larger clone is one base away. This sequence joins TRBV20-1 and TRBJ1-5, with D hard to call. The V gene's germline CDR1 is DFQATT and CDR2 SNEGSKA (reference sequence). V gave up 0 bases and J gave up 9 bases, with 21 bases separating them. CDR3 length: 16 amino acids. As DNA, the CDR3 is TGCAGTGCTAGAGAGGAAGACCACCGAAAAGCAGGGCCCCAGCATTTT. This encodes CSAREEDHRKAGPQHF.

The sample holds a few counts of this clonotype. The CDR3 here is CASSLFRESGNEQFF. CDR3 coding DNA: TGTGCCAGCAGCTTATTTAGGGAGTCTGGCAATGAGCAGTTCTTC. The chain is built from TRBV7-3 and TRBJ2-1, with D possibly TRBD2 on 5 matching bases. CDR3 length: 15 amino acids. V was pared by 2 bases and J by 6 bases, with 14 bases between. Per germline, CDR1 SGHTA and CDR2 FQGTGA.

In this sample, this clonotype turned up many times. The CDR3 DNA reads as TGTGCCAGCAGCGGACGGGGACTAGCTAACACCGGGGAGCTGTTTTTT. Translation gives CASSGRGLANTGELFF. J is TRBJ2-2 and V is TRBV7-8; TRBD2 matches 9 bases. The CDR3 covers 16 residues. Germline trimming cut 5 bases from V and 2 bases from J; bases unmatched to any gene: 6. Looked up from germline, CDR1 is SGHVS and CDR2 is FQNEAQ.

This clonotype was found many times. J is TRBJ2-1 and V is TRBV7-2, with TRBD1 matching 10 bases. This CDR3 contains 18 residues. Per the germline V gene, CDR1 is SGHTA and CDR2 is FQGNSA. V shed 4 bases, J shed 4 bases, and the junction held 13 bases outside the gene matches. CDR3 sequence reads: CASSSPAADRGRYNEQFF. The CDR3, as DNA: TGTGCCAGCAGCTCCCCGGCGGCGGACAGGGGGAGGTACAATGAGCAGTTCTTC. The variable domain in full, completed from reference TRBV7-2 and TRBJ2-1, reads GAGVSQSPSNKVTEKGKDVELRCDPISGHTALYWYRQSLGQGLEFLIYFQGNSAPDKSGLPSDRFSAERTGGSVSTLTIQRTQQEDSAVYLCASSSPAADRGRYNEQFFGPGTRLTVL.

This clonotype appeared many times. This chain links TRBV4-1 with TRBJ1-5; D gene unclear. Germline values: CDR1 MGHRA, CDR2 YSYEKL. The V end was cut by 2 bases, the J end by 9 bases, with 11 bases between. There are 13 residues in the CDR3. The CDR3 here is CASSQMGLVPQHF. The CDR3, as DNA: TGCGCCAGCAGCCAAATGGGTCTTGTGCCCCAGCATTTT.